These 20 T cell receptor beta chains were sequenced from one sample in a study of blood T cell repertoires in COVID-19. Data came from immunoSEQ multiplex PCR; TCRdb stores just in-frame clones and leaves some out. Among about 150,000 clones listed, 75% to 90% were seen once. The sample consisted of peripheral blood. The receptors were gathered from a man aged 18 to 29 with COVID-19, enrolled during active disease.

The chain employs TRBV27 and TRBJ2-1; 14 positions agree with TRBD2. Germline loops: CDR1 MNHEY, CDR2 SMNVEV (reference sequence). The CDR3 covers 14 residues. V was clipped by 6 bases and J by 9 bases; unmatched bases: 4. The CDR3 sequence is CASRTGTSGSEQFF. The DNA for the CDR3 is TGTGCCAGCAGAACCGGGACTAGCGGGAGTGAGCAGTTCTTC.

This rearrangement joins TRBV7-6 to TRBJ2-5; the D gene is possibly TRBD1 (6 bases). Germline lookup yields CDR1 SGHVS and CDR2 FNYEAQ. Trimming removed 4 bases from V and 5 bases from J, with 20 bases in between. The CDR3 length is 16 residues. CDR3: CASSSGAGSPRETQYF. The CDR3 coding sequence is TGTGCCAGCAGCTCAGGGGCCGGGTCACCTCGGGAGACCCAGTACTTC. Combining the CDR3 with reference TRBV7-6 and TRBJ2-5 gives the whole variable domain GAGVSQSPRYKVTKRGQDVALRCDPISGHVSLYWYRQALGQGPEFLTYFNYEAQQDKSGLPNDRFSAERPEGSISTLTIQRTEQRDSAMYRCASSSGAGSPRETQYFGPGTRLLVL.

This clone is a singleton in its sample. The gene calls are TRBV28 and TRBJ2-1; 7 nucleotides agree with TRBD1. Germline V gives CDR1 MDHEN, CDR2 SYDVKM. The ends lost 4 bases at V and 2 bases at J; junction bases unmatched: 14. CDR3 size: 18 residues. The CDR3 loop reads CASSWGDRVRATYNEQFF. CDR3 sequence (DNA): TGTGCCAGCAGTTGGGGTGACAGGGTTCGGGCTACCTACAATGAGCAGTTCTTC.

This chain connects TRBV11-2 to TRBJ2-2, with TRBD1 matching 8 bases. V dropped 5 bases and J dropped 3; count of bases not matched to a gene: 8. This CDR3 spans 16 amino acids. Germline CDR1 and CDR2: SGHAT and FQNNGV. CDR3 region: CASSTGGGQYTGELFF. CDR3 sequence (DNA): TGTGCCAGCAGCACAGGGGGAGGACAGTACACCGGGGAGCTGTTTTTT.

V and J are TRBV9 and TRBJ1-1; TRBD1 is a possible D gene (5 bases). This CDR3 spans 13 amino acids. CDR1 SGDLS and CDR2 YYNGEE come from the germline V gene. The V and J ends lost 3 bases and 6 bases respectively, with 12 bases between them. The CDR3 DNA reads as TGTGCCAGCAGCGCCCCCCAGGGCGCTGAAGCTTTCTTT. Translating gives CASSAPQGAEAFF.

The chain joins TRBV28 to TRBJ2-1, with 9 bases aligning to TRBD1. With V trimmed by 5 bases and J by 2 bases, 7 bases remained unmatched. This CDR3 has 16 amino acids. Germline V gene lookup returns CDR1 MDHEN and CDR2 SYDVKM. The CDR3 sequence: CASSTITGGAYNEQFF. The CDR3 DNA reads TGTGCCAGCAGTACAATCACAGGGGGCGCCTACAATGAGCAGTTCTTC.

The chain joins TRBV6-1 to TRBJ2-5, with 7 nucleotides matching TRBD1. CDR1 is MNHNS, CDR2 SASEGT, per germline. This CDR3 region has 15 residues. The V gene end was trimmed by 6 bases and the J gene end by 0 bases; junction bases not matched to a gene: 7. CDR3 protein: CASRSTGTDQETQYF. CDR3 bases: TGTGCCAGCAGATCCACCGGGACAGACCAAGAGACCCAGTACTTC.

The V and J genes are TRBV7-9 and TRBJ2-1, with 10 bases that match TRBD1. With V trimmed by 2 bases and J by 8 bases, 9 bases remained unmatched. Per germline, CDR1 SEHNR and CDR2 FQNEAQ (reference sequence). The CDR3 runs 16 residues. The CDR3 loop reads CASSLIGQGGSDEQFF. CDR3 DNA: TGTGCCAGCAGCTTAATTGGACAGGGGGGGTCGGATGAGCAGTTCTTC.

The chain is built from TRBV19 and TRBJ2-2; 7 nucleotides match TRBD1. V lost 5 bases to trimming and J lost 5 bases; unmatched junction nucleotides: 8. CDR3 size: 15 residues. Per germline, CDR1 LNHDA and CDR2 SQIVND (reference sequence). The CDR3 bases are TGTGCCAGTAGTTCGTCCGGGACAGAGACCGGGGAGCTGTTTTTT. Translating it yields CASSSSGTETGELFF. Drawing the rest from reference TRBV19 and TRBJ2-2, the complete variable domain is DGGITQSPKYLFRKEGQNVTLSCEQNLNHDAMYWYRQDPGQGLRLIYYSQIVNDFQKGDIAEGYSVSREKKESFPLTVTSAQKNPTAFYLCASSSSGTETGELFFGEGSRLTVL.

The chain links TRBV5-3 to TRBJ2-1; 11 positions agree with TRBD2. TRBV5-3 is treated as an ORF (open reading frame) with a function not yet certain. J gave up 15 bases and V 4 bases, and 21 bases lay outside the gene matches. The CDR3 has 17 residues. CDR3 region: CARSRLVGVLAGDIWFF. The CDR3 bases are TGTGCCAGAAGCCGCTTGGTCGGTGTACTAGCGGGAGACATATGGTTCTTC.

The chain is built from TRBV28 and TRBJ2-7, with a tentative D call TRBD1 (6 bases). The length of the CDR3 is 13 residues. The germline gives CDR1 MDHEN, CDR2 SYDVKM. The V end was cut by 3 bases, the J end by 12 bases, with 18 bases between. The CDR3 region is CASSFNVQGFPYF. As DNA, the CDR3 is TGTGCCAGCAGTTTCAACGTACAGGGTTTTCCGTACTTC.

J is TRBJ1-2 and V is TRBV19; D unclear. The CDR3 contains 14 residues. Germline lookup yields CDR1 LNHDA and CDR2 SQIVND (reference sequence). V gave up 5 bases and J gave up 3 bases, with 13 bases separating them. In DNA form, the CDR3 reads TGTGCCAGTAGTGGGGAGGGAAACTACTATGGCTACACCTTC. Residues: CASSGEGNYYGYTF.

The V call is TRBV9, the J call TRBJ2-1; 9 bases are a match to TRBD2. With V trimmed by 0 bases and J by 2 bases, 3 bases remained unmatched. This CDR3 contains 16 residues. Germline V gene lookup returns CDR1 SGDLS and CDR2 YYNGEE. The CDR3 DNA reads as TGTGCCAGCAGCGTAGTTACTAGCGGGCCCTACAATGAGCAGTTCTTC. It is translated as CASSVVTSGPYNEQFF.

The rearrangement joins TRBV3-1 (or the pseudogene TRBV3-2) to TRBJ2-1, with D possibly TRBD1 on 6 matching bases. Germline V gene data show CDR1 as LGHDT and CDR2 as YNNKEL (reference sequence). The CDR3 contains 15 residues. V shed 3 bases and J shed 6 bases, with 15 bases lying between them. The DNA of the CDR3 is TGTGCCAGCAGCCATGGACGGACAGAGCCCAATGAGCAGTTCTTC. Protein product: CASSHGRTEPNEQFF.

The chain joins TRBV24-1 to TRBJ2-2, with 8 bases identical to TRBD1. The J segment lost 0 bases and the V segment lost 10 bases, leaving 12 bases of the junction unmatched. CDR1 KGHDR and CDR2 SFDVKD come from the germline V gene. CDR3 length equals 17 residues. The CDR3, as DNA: TGTGCCACAGCAGGACAGGGAGGCCGTACGAACACCGGGGAGCTGTTTTTT. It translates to CATAGQGGRTNTGELFF.

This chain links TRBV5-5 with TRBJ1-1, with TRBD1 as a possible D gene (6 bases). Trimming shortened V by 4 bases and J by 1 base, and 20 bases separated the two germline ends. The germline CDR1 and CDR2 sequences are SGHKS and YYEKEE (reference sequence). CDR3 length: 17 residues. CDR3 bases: TGTGCCAGCAGCCAGCTTCGGGCAGGGGTGAGGAACACTGAAGCTTTCTTT. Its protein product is CASSQLRAGVRNTEAFF.

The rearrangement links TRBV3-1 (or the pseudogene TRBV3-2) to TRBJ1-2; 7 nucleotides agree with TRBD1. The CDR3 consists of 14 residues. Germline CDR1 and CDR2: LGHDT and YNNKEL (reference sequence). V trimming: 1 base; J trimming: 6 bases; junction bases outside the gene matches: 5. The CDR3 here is CASSQVAGGNGYTF. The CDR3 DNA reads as TGTGCCAGCAGCCAAGTTGCAGGGGGGAATGGCTACACCTTC.

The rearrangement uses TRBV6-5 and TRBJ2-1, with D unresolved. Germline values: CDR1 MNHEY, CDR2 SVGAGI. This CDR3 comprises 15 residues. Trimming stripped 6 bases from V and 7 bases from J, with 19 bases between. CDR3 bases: TGTGCCAGCAGGGTTGGGCTCTCACCCGGAAATGAGCAGTTCTTC. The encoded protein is CASRVGLSPGNEQFF.

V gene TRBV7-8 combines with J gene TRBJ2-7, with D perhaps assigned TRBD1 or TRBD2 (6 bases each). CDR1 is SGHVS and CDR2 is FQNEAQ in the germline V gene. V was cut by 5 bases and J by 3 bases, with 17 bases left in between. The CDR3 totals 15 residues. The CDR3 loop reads CASSGGSVQGYEQYF. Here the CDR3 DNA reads TGTGCCAGCAGCGGAGGGTCGGTACAGGGCTACGAGCAGTACTTC.

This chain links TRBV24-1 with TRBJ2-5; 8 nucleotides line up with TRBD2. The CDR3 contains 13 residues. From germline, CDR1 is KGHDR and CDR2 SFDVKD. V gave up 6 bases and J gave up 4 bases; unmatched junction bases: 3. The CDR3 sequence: CATSRGGRETQYF. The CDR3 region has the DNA TGTGCCACCAGTCGGGGGGGGCGAGAGACCCAGTACTTC.